This is a list of T cell receptor beta chains from one sample in a study of cytomegalovirus exposure and HLA in healthy donors. TCRdb keeps only in-frame clones here, not all; method: immunoSEQ multiplex PCR. The sample carries 100,000 to 150,000 clones, almost 90% recorded once. Sequenced sample: PBMCs. These receptors originate from a man in his thirties or forties in good health and CMV-seronegative. Both conserved end residues are part of each CDR3. A D gene is named only where the DNA matches it firmly. The size of a clone is reported for some rows only, either as once, few or many, or as a class for expanded clones.

D gene: TRBD1; J gene: TRBJ1-2; clone size: once; V gene: TRBV5-4; CDR3 DNA: TGTGCCAGCAGCGCACGGCGGGACAGGTCACCTAACTATGGCTACACCTTC; CDR3 protein: CASSARRDRSPNYGYTF
D gene: NA; J gene: TRBJ1-2; clone size: few; V gene: TRBV9; CDR3 DNA: TGTGCCAGCAGCTCGGGGGGCCCGGCTGGCTACACCTTC; CDR3 protein: CASSSGGPAGYTF
D gene: NA; J gene: TRBJ1-4; clone size: NA; V gene: TRBV2; CDR3 DNA: TGTGCCAGCAGCCCCAACAGGGCGATTAATGAAAAACTGTTTTTT; CDR3 protein: CASSPNRAINEKLFF
D gene: TRBD1; J gene: TRBJ2-7; clone size: NA; V gene: TRBV27; CDR3 DNA: TGTGCCAGCAGCGACACAACAGGGGGTAGGGGAGAGCAGTACTTC; CDR3 protein: CASSDTTGGRGEQYF
D gene: TRBD2; J gene: TRBJ2-1; clone size: NA; V gene: TRBV2; CDR3 DNA: TGTGCCAGCAGTCTGTGGGTCGGGACTAGCGCATTTGAGCAGTTCTTC; CDR3 protein: CASSLWVGTSAFEQFF
D gene: NA; J gene: TRBJ2-5; clone size: NA; V gene: TRBV6-5; CDR3 DNA: TGTGCCAGCACCAGGTCAACCGGGACCCAGTACTTC; CDR3 protein: CASTRSTGTQYF
D gene: TRBD1; J gene: TRBJ2-2; clone size: NA; V gene: TRBV18; CDR3 DNA: TGTGCCAGCTCACCTCGGCAGGGGGCCGGCGGGGAGCTGTTTTTT; CDR3 protein: CASSPRQGAGGELFF
D gene: NA; J gene: TRBJ1-2; clone size: NA; V gene: TRBV12-2; CDR3 DNA: TGTGCAAGTCGCTTAGTGGGCAGGCCTTATGGCTACACCTTC; CDR3 protein: CASRLVGRPYGYTF
D gene: TRBD1; J gene: TRBJ2-1; clone size: NA; V gene: TRBV4-1; CDR3 DNA: TGCGCCAGCAGAACGTCAGGGGGCGGTGAGCAGTTCTTC; CDR3 protein: CASRTSGGGEQFF
D gene: TRBD2; J gene: TRBJ2-7; clone size: NA; V gene: TRBV11-2; CDR3 DNA: TGTGCCAGCAGCACCAGCCTAGCGGGAGACGTCTACGAGCAGTACTTC; CDR3 protein: CASSTSLAGDVYEQYF
D gene: NA; J gene: TRBJ2-3; clone size: NA; V gene: TRBV7-2; CDR3 DNA: TGTGCCAGCAGCTCTCGGAGGGCCGAGGATACGCAGTATTTT; CDR3 protein: CASSSRRAEDTQYF
D gene: NA; J gene: TRBJ2-1; clone size: NA; V gene: TRBV6-1; CDR3 DNA: TGTGCCAGCAGTATGGGGGGCAATGAGCAGTTCTTC; CDR3 protein: CASSMGGNEQFF
D gene: NA; J gene: TRBJ2-5; clone size: NA; V gene: TRBV7-3; CDR3 DNA: TGTGCCAGCAGCTTAAGCGGCGCGAGCCAAGAGACCCAGTACTTC; CDR3 protein: CASSLSGASQETQYF
D gene: NA; J gene: TRBJ1-2; clone size: NA; V gene: TRBV18; CDR3 DNA: TGTGCCAGCTCACCGGGAGGGGCGAACTATGGCTACACCTTC; CDR3 protein: CASSPGGANYGYTF
D gene: TRBD2; J gene: TRBJ2-5; clone size: NA; V gene: TRBV25-1; CDR3 DNA: TGTGCCAGCAGAGTGCGGGAGGAGGTGCAGACCCAGTACTTC; CDR3 protein: CASRVREEVQTQYF
D gene: TRBD2; J gene: TRBJ2-2; clone size: NA; V gene: TRBV5-1; CDR3 DNA: TGCGCCAGCAGTGTAAGCGGGAGGGCCGGAACCGGGGAGCTGTTTTTT; CDR3 protein: CASSVSGRAGTGELFF
D gene: TRBD1; J gene: TRBJ2-7; clone size: NA; V gene: TRBV5-1; CDR3 DNA: TGCGCCAGCAGCTTTCAGGTTCCCTCGACAGGGGGCGAGCAGTACTTC; CDR3 protein: CASSFQVPSTGGEQYF
D gene: NA; J gene: TRBJ1-1; clone size: NA; V gene: TRBV27; CDR3 DNA: TGTGCCAGCCGACGTTTGTTCGGAGCGAACACTGAAGCTTTCTTT; CDR3 protein: CASRRLFGANTEAFF
D gene: TRBD1; J gene: TRBJ1-2; clone size: NA; V gene: TRBV7-6; CDR3 DNA: TGTGCCAGCAGCTCGATGCGAACAGGGGTAGAGGACTATGGCTACACCTTC; CDR3 protein: CASSSMRTGVEDYGYTF
D gene: NA; J gene: TRBJ2-6; clone size: NA; V gene: TRBV5-6; CDR3 DNA: TGTGCCAGCAGCCTCTCCTATACTGGGGCCAACGTCCTGACTTTC; CDR3 protein: CASSLSYTGANVLTF
D gene: NA; J gene: TRBJ2-5; clone size: NA; V gene: TRBV2; CDR3 DNA: TGTGCCAGCAGTGGGACCGGGACAACAAAAGAGACCCAGTACTTC; CDR3 protein: CASSGTGTTKETQYF
D gene: TRBD1; J gene: TRBJ1-5; clone size: NA; V gene: TRBV18; CDR3 DNA: TGTGCCAGCTCACCATCCGGGACAGCTTATAGCAATCAGCCCCAGCATTTT; CDR3 protein: CASSPSGTAYSNQPQHF
D gene: TRBD1; J gene: TRBJ2-3; clone size: NA; V gene: TRBV6-5; CDR3 DNA: TGTGCCAGCAGTTCCACCGGGACAGGGGTAGTGGATACGCAGTATTTT; CDR3 protein: CASSSTGTGVVDTQYF
D gene: NA; J gene: TRBJ1-2; clone size: few; V gene: TRBV7-6; CDR3 DNA: TGTGCCAGCAGCTTAGGCAGAACAGACTATGGCTACACCTTC; CDR3 protein: CASSLGRTDYGYTF
D gene: NA; J gene: TRBJ1-1; clone size: NA; V gene: TRBV5-1; CDR3 DNA: TGCGCCAGCAGCTTACAGGGCGACACTGAAGCTTTCTTT; CDR3 protein: CASSLQGDTEAFF
D gene: NA; J gene: TRBJ1-5; clone size: NA; V gene: TRBV30; CDR3 DNA: TGTGCCTGGAGTGTATACAGTGATAATCAGCCCCAGCATTTT; CDR3 protein: CAWSVYSDNQPQHF
D gene: NA; J gene: TRBJ2-7; clone size: NA; V gene: TRBV7-9; CDR3 DNA: TGTGCCAGCAGCTGGGGCAATAGCGGTGACTCCTACGAGCAGTACTTC; CDR3 protein: CASSWGNSGDSYEQYF
D gene: TRBD1; J gene: TRBJ2-5; clone size: once; V gene: TRBV5-4; CDR3 DNA: TGTGCCAGCGAATTTGTACAGGGGGGTTCGGAGACCCAGTACTTC; CDR3 protein: CASEFVQGGSETQYF
D gene: TRBD2; J gene: TRBJ2-7; clone size: NA; V gene: TRBV5-1; CDR3 DNA: TGCGCCAGCAACATTGGACTAGCGGGAGGGCCCAGCGAGCAGTACTTC; CDR3 protein: CASNIGLAGGPSEQYF
D gene: TRBD2; J gene: TRBJ2-2; clone size: NA; V gene: TRBV4-3; CDR3 DNA: TGCGCCAGCAGCCAAGGGAGTAGGGCTGGGCTAGCGGGAGGTGGTAGCACCGGGGAGCTGTTTTTT; CDR3 protein: CASSQGSRAGLAGGGSTGELFF
D gene: NA; J gene: TRBJ1-5; clone size: few; V gene: TRBV30; CDR3 DNA: TGTGCCTGGAGTTCCGGACAGATGGGACAGCCCCAGCATTTT; CDR3 protein: CAWSSGQMGQPQHF
D gene: NA; J gene: TRBJ1-5; clone size: NA; V gene: TRBV18; CDR3 DNA: TGTGCCAGCTCTCCTCAGAGGGAGGATCAGCCCCAGCATTTT; CDR3 protein: CASSPQREDQPQHF
D gene: TRBD1; J gene: TRBJ1-6; clone size: once; V gene: TRBV18; CDR3 DNA: TGTGCCAGCACGATGAGACAGGGTCCCCTCCACTTT; CDR3 protein: CASTMRQGPLHF
D gene: TRBD2; J gene: TRBJ2-1; clone size: NA; V gene: TRBV15; CDR3 DNA: TGTGCCACGATGGGGGGGAGCTCCTACAATGAGCAGTTCTTC; CDR3 protein: CATMGGSSYNEQFF
D gene: NA; J gene: TRBJ1-2; clone size: NA; V gene: TRBV30; CDR3 DNA: TGTGCCTGGACCCGTGTAGTGGAGGGCTACACCTTC; CDR3 protein: CAWTRVVEGYTF
D gene: NA; J gene: TRBJ1-3; clone size: NA; V gene: TRBV6-1; CDR3 DNA: TGTGCCAGCACCCCTACGGTGGCTGGAAACACCATATATTTT; CDR3 protein: CASTPTVAGNTIYF
D gene: NA; J gene: TRBJ2-3; clone size: NA; V gene: TRBV9; CDR3 DNA: TGTGCCAGCAGCGTAGAGGGACATTTCTCTAGCACAGATACGCAGTATTTT; CDR3 protein: CASSVEGHFSSTDTQYF
D gene: TRBD1; J gene: TRBJ2-6; clone size: NA; V gene: TRBV11-2; CDR3 DNA: TGTGCCAGCAGCTTACTGGGTGGACAGGGTACTGGGGCCAACGTCCTGACTTTC; CDR3 protein: CASSLLGGQGTGANVLTF
D gene: NA; J gene: TRBJ2-2; clone size: NA; V gene: TRBV7-3; CDR3 DNA: TGTGCCAGCAGCTGGGGCCCGTTGAAGGGGAACACCGGGGAGCTGTTTTTT; CDR3 protein: CASSWGPLKGNTGELFF
D gene: TRBD1; J gene: TRBJ2-1; clone size: NA; V gene: TRBV30; CDR3 DNA: TGTGCCTGGAGTCTCGGGACAGGGGGCAATGAGCAGTTCTTC; CDR3 protein: CAWSLGTGGNEQFF
D gene: TRBD1; J gene: TRBJ2-7; clone size: NA; V gene: TRBV2; CDR3 DNA: TGTGCCACCCGCCCGGGACAGGGTCCTTACGAGCAGTACTTC; CDR3 protein: CATRPGQGPYEQYF
D gene: TRBD2; J gene: TRBJ2-3; clone size: NA; V gene: TRBV29-1; CDR3 DNA: TGCAGCGTTGAACTAGCGGGAAAGGTGGCAGATACGCAGTATTTT; CDR3 protein: CSVELAGKVADTQYF
D gene: NA; J gene: TRBJ2-2; clone size: once; V gene: TRBV5-5; CDR3 DNA: TGTGCCAGCAGCCCCGGGATCTACACCGGGGAGCTGTTTTTT; CDR3 protein: CASSPGIYTGELFF
D gene: TRBD2; J gene: TRBJ2-3; clone size: NA; V gene: TRBV5-4; CDR3 DNA: TGTGCCAGCAGCCATAAGAAGCGGGAGGGCCGGGATACGCAGTATTTT; CDR3 protein: CASSHKKREGRDTQYF
D gene: NA; J gene: TRBJ1-2; clone size: NA; V gene: TRBV10-3; CDR3 DNA: TGTGCCATCAGTGATATAACAGAACACTATGGCTACACCTTC; CDR3 protein: CAISDITEHYGYTF
D gene: NA; J gene: TRBJ2-1; clone size: NA; V gene: TRBV18; CDR3 DNA: TGTGCCAGCTCACAAGAAGTACAGAGCTCCTACAATGAGCAGTTCTTC; CDR3 protein: CASSQEVQSSYNEQFF
D gene: TRBD2; J gene: TRBJ2-7; clone size: few; V gene: TRBV10-2; CDR3 DNA: TGCGCCAGCAGTGAGTCCGGGACTAGCGGGAGTACTTTCTCCTACGAGCAGTACTTC; CDR3 protein: CASSESGTSGSTFSYEQYF
D gene: TRBD2; J gene: TRBJ2-1; clone size: NA; V gene: TRBV6-5; CDR3 DNA: TGTGCCAGCAGTTATGGACTAGCCAATGAGCAGTTCTTC; CDR3 protein: CASSYGLANEQFF
D gene: TRBD2; J gene: TRBJ2-4; clone size: NA; V gene: TRBV4-2; CDR3 DNA: TGTGCCAGCAGCCGGGGGACTAGCGGGGGTCCGGGGGACATTCAGTACTTC; CDR3 protein: CASSRGTSGGPGDIQYF
D gene: TRBD2; J gene: TRBJ2-3; clone size: once; V gene: TRBV6-4; CDR3 DNA: TGTGCCAGCAGTCCCACCCGGGAGGGCGGCACAGATACGCAGTATTTT; CDR3 protein: CASSPTREGGTDTQYF
D gene: TRBD2; J gene: TRBJ2-7; clone size: NA; V gene: TRBV6-1; CDR3 DNA: TGTGCCAGCACCAAGGGACTAGCCTACGAGCAGTACTTC; CDR3 protein: CASTKGLAYEQYF
D gene: TRBD1; J gene: TRBJ1-2; clone size: NA; V gene: TRBV2; CDR3 DNA: TGTGCCAGCAGAGACAGGGGGCCAGGTGGCTACACCTTC; CDR3 protein: CASRDRGPGGYTF
D gene: TRBD2; J gene: TRBJ2-6; clone size: NA; V gene: TRBV2; CDR3 DNA: TGTGCCAGCAGTGTCCAAGCGGGGAAATCTGGGGCCAACGTCCTGACTTTC; CDR3 protein: CASSVQAGKSGANVLTF
D gene: TRBD1; J gene: TRBJ1-2; clone size: NA; V gene: TRBV9; CDR3 DNA: TGTGCCAGCAGCCACAGCCTACGGGACAGGGAGGACTATGGCTACACCTTC; CDR3 protein: CASSHSLRDREDYGYTF
D gene: NA; J gene: TRBJ2-7; clone size: NA; V gene: TRBV7-3; CDR3 DNA: TGTGCCTCCTCCCCAGCGAACTCCTACGAGCAGTACTTC; CDR3 protein: CASSPANSYEQYF
D gene: NA; J gene: TRBJ2-7; clone size: NA; V gene: TRBV5-4; CDR3 DNA: TGTGCCAGCAGCCGTGGCATCCAGGGGTACGAGCAGTACTTC; CDR3 protein: CASSRGIQGYEQYF
D gene: TRBD1; J gene: TRBJ2-7; clone size: NA; V gene: TRBV5-1; CDR3 DNA: TGCGCCAGCAGCACGGGACAGGGGGCGTACGAGCAGTACTTC; CDR3 protein: CASSTGQGAYEQYF
D gene: NA; J gene: TRBJ2-1; clone size: NA; V gene: TRBV9; CDR3 DNA: TGTGCCAGCAGCGTTCAGGTAGCGGACAATGAGCAGTTCTTC; CDR3 protein: CASSVQVADNEQFF
D gene: TRBD1; J gene: TRBJ1-3; clone size: NA; V gene: TRBV15; CDR3 DNA: TGTGCCACCAGCAGAAGGACAGGGAGCTCTGGAAACACCATATATTTT; CDR3 protein: CATSRRTGSSGNTIYF
D gene: NA; J gene: TRBJ1-2; clone size: NA; V gene: TRBV30; CDR3 DNA: TGTGCCTGGAGTACAGGCGCGGGATATGGCTACACCTTC; CDR3 protein: CAWSTGAGYGYTF